This T cell receptor (beta chain) was sequenced during a study of T-cell reconstitution after alpha-beta-depleted transplantation in children. Overall study findings and caveats: Alpha-beta T cells about two months after transplant reportedly derived from several hundred expanded graft clones. Most T-cell counts and diversity one year after the transplant came from T cells that were newly produced.

Many counts were recorded for this clonotype. Its matching antigen is unknown. V was pared by 6 bases and J by 4 bases, with 10 bases of the junction left unmatched. The CDR3 contains 15 residues. Germline V gene lookup returns CDR1 SGHVS and CDR2 FQNEAQ. Researchers prepared the TCRbeta library using unique molecular identifiers, the study reports. TCRdb reanalysed the PCR reads using MiXCR and keeps one entry per CDR3 protein. Among 200,000 to 300,000 distinct CDR3 sequences listed, less than 9% were seen once. This rearrangement joins TRBV7-8 to TRBJ2-7, with 9 bases fitting TRBD1. This sequence was found in a male patient between 10 and 17 years old who had a stem cell transplant for acute lymphoblastic leukemia, so the T cells may come from the graft donor. The sample was PBMCs, mostly from graft donor cells, taken 180 days after TCRalphabeta/CD19-depleted stem cell transplant. CDR3 bases: TGTGCCAGCAGGGGGACGGGACAGGGTATTTACGAGCAGTACTTC. Its translation is CASRGTGQGIYEQYF.